A selection of T cell receptor beta chains follows, all from one sample in a study of blood T cell repertoires in COVID-19. The protocol was immunoSEQ multiplex PCR, while the TCRdb copy is restricted to in-frame clones and leaves out a portion. Here the sample spans some 170,000 clones, about 86% being singletons. Sequencing was carried out using peripheral blood. The receptor source for this set is an elderly woman with acute or convalescent COVID-19. Each CDR3 is given with its conserved first and last residue. Some rows mark clone size as missing; the rest say once, few, many or name a class of expanded clone.

v_call clone_size cdr3_aa
TRBV7-2 . CASSLARVLREQYF
TRBV13 once CASSPVRQGSYEQYF
TRBV28 . CATGTGGGDYGYTF
TRBV2 . CASWKGRGEKLFF
TRBV15 . CATSNPPLGGNEQFF
TRBV29-1 . CSASSAGVLYEQYF
TRBV5-1 . CASSWGGGSFQETQYF
TRBV29-1 once CSVISGNQAFF
TRBV7-9 . CASSEGLAGGGREQYF
TRBV11-2 . CASSLDNRVAEAFF
TRBV28 . CASSLKPNTEAFF
TRBV3-1/TRBV3-2 once CASSQKTGGPTEAFF
TRBV5-1 . CASRSGSELFF
TRBV5-4 . CASSLGLAVLTDTQYF
TRBV2 . CASGWDRAGNEQFF
TRBV6-2/TRBV6-3 . CASSTGTGIYEQYF
TRBV19 . CASSIRDKNTEAFF
TRBV3-1/TRBV3-2 . CASSPPRGSNTGELFF
TRBV7-9 . CASSRPLDRATGELFF
TRBV2 few CASSSDRTGNQPQHF
TRBV27 . CASSFFGQGNTEAFF
TRBV19 . CASSIQGAIPNSPLHF
TRBV5-4 few CASSRSEGANYFNEQFF
TRBV2 . CASNPGQGNYEQYF
TRBV6-5 . CASKVAANYEQYF
TRBV11-2 . CASSGERQSRGNEQFF
TRBV5-6 once CASTSGTGGFYNEQFF
TRBV5-5 . CASSPGTRRSDEQFF
TRBV5-4 . CASSHRRQSPNTEAFF
TRBV30 few CAWSPGFLNTEAFF
TRBV5-1 . CASSFQGQGSTDTQYF
TRBV4-2 . CASSQEDRGFEKLFF